This T cell receptor (beta chain) was retrieved from a study of blood T cell repertoires in COVID-19. The CDR3 totals 18 residues. Trimming left V 0 bases short and J 0 bases short, with 14 bases between. Germline assignment: CDR1 MNHNS and CDR2 SASEGT. Clones were read by immunoSEQ multiplex PCR, and TCRdb kept only the in-frame ones, dropping some. The table shows about 120,000 clones, with roughly 89% occurring only once. This clone was counted between two and nine times. The sequenced sample was peripheral blood. The source of this sequence is a human donor with acute or convalescent COVID-19. The donor label of this sample is uncertain. J is TRBJ1-4 and V is TRBV6-1; a weak D match, TRBD1 (5 bases). In DNA, the CDR3 is TGTGCCAGCAGTGAAGCCACCCGGGGGTCTGCAACTAATGAAAAACTGTTTTTT. Amino acid sequence: CASSEATRGSATNEKLFF.